The T cell receptor beta chain described here comes from a study of human T cells and chemical hapten exposure (dated by TCRdb to about 2021). Turning to the overall study: Libraries were pooled for sequencing, and variation in per-sample TCR yields was attributed mainly to small differences in library volumes within the pool. Peripheral blood TCR repertoire changes were tracked in vivo in alopecia patients during primary and secondary sensitization to the hapten diphenylcyclopropenone (DPC). From each blood RNA sample, both TCR alpha and TCR beta chains were sequenced.

Its CDR3 holds 13 amino acids, cysteine through phenylalanine. Only the CDR3 region is kept as DNA, spanning 39 bases read in frame from base 1. Germline trimming: 4 bases from V, 5 bases from J; junction bases outside gene matches: 2. CDR1 and CDR2 are read off the germline V gene (reference sequence) as MNHNY and SVGAGI. About this clonotype: Its target antigen remains unknown. Per-base quality was not reported, and no clone a single base away is much larger than it.

The library was obtained by RACE. The reads were generated on a NextSeq 500. During library preparation, unique molecular identifiers were attached to individual cDNA molecules so that TCRs could be counted quantitatively and reproducibly. In the source study's methods: Samples had a median of around 92,000 TCRs, with a range from 23,224 to 690,600. V, J and CDR3 annotation of the TCR reads was carried out using the Decombinator software suite. For the PS versus PT1 abundance plots, all samples were subsampled to the same number of TCRs (28,000). Expanded TCRs were defined as absent before sensitization and observed at least eight times at the 2-week time point. TCRdb trimmed the raw reads at Q25, called clones with MiXCR and kept productive beta chains. Identical CDR3 proteins give one entry, which carries the most common genes and DNA. What appears here as the V and J calls and clone size reflects TCRdb's work, not the paper's. The sample contains tens of thousands of distinct CDR3 sequences, about 8.7% of them found a single time. The ten largest clonotypes hold 2.9% of the sample.

Per the publication, the time point label means: healthy volunteer bleed at 2 weeks. Total RNA was isolated from unfractionated whole blood collected in Tempus Blood RNA tubes. Roughly 5 healthy volunteers acted as controls for TCR sequencing and had blood drawn at day 0, 2 weeks and 6 weeks. Summary of the overall study and its limitations: The number of TCRs above 1 in 1000 frequency did not change with DPC sensitization; there was no evidence of global repertoire structure alterations. Repeated subsampling changed both the strength of the expansion versus patch-test correlation and the threshold at which that correlation became significant.

The V and J segments used are TRBV6-6 and TRBJ2-5, and TRBD2 matches 9 of the central bases. The receptor comes from a female donor in good health. Some clones in this sample may be carry-over from other donors' samples. Sequencing was done on a sample of whole blood. The CDR3 amino acid sequence is: CASSWTSEETQYF. The nucleotide sequence reads as follows: TGTGCCAGCAGTTGGACTAGCGAGGAGACCCAGTACTTC.